A selection of T cell receptor beta chains follows, all from one sample in a study of T cells in localized non-small cell lung cancer. Profiling relied on immunoSEQ multiplex PCR, and the TCRdb table lists in-frame clones only, not all of them. The sample contains 25,000 to 35,000 clones, 85% to 90% of which appear only once. The source material was peripheral blood, sampled before any cancer treatment. The receptors originated from a female donor older than 55 with stage I lung adenocarcinoma. Each CDR3 is given with its conserved first and last residue. The D gene is left open where the match is weak. For some rows the clone size is stated as once, few or many, or as a class when expanded; others skip it.

TRBV20-1	TRBJ2-7	.	.	TGCAGTGCTAGAGATAAGTACGAGCAGTACTTC	CSARDKYEQYF
TRBV5-1	TRBJ2-7	.	.	TGCGCCAGCAGCCCTGGTACCTACGGAGACGAGCAGTACTTC	CASSPGTYGDEQYF
TRBV7-9	TRBJ2-5	.	.	TGTGCCAGCAGCTTTCTCCCGCGAGAACACCAAGAGACCCAGTACTTC	CASSFLPREHQETQYF
TRBV6-5	TRBJ2-3	.	.	TGTGCCAGCAGTCCCATTCCGGTTACGCAGTATTTT	CASSPIPVTQYF
TRBV5-1	TRBJ2-7	.	TRBD2	TGCGCCAGCAGCTTGGGGCTAGCGGGAGTTGGCGAGCAGTACTTC	CASSLGLAGVGEQYF
TRBV5-8	TRBJ1-5	.	.	TGTGCCAGCAGCTTGCACCCGCAGGGGATATTTAGCAATCAGCCCCAGCATTTT	CASSLHPQGIFSNQPQHF
TRBV28	TRBJ2-7	once	TRBD2	TGTGCCAGCAGTTTAGCAGGACCGGGGACTAGCGGGAGTCGCCAATGGTACGAGCAGTACTTC	CASSLAGPGTSGSRQWYEQYF
TRBV18	TRBJ2-5	.	.	TGTGCCAGCTCACCACCGGCACTTAGAACTCAAGAGACCCAGTACTTC	CASSPPALRTQETQYF
TRBV7-2	TRBJ2-3	.	TRBD2	TGTGCCAGCAGCCCTGGGACTAGCGGGAGTGGTGGCACAGATACGCAGTATTTT	CASSPGTSGSGGTDTQYF
TRBV19	TRBJ1-2	.	TRBD1	TGTGCCAGTAGCGCGGACAGGGTTGCCGGCTACACCTTC	CASSADRVAGYTF
TRBV7-9	TRBJ2-5	.	TRBD1	TGTGCCAGCAGCCCTACCCGGGACAGCCAAGAGACCCAGTACTTC	CASSPTRDSQETQYF
TRBV6-5	TRBJ2-3	.	TRBD1	TGTGCCAGCAGTTACCGCAACGACAGGGGGCGGGATACGCAGTATTTT	CASSYRNDRGRDTQYF
TRBV5-1	TRBJ2-2	.	.	TGCGCCAGCTATGTGTTTGGAGCTAGGAACACCGGGGAGCTGTTTTTT	CASYVFGARNTGELFF
TRBV27	TRBJ2-7	.	TRBD2	TGTGCCAGCAGTCTCGGACTAGCGGGTTCCTACGAGCAGTACTTC	CASSLGLAGSYEQYF
TRBV11-1	TRBJ2-1	.	.	TGTGCCAGCAGCCGCGGACAGTACAATGAGCAGTTCTTC	CASSRGQYNEQFF
TRBV18	TRBJ2-5	.	TRBD1	TGTGCCAGCTCCAACCACAGGGGGGAGACCCAGTACTTC	CASSNHRGETQYF
TRBV6-6	TRBJ1-1	.	.	TGTGCCAGCAGTTACACCCGGGGATTGGGCACTGAAGCTTTCTTT	CASSYTRGLGTEAFF
TRBV28	TRBJ1-4	.	.	TGTGCCAGCAGTTTTGGGGGGGTTTATGAAAAACTGTTTTTT	CASSFGGVYEKLFF
TRBV30	TRBJ1-6	once	TRBD1	TGTGCCTGGACTCAAGACAGGGGGTTTTCACCCCTCCACTTT	CAWTQDRGFSPLHF
TRBV18	TRBJ2-7	.	.	TGTGCCAGCTCACCACAAGGGGGTTCCTACGAGCAGTACTTC	CASSPQGGSYEQYF
TRBV27	TRBJ2-1	.	.	TGTGCCAGCACCCAGGGGGGGACAACTTGGAATGAGCAGTTCTTC	CASTQGGTTWNEQFF
TRBV7-2	TRBJ2-7	.	.	TGTGCCAGCAGCTTAGAAGGGGGGTTCAGGACCTACGAGCAGTACTTC	CASSLEGGFRTYEQYF
TRBV14	TRBJ1-1	.	.	TGTGCCAGCAGCCCACTGGGCCATAACACTGAAGCTTTCTTT	CASSPLGHNTEAFF
TRBV11-2	TRBJ1-6	.	.	TGTGCCAGCAGCTTTTGGGAAGAGAATTCACCCCTCCACTTT	CASSFWEENSPLHF
TRBV28	TRBJ1-2	.	.	TGTGCCAGCAGGGGACACCGTTATGGCTACACCTTC	CASRGHRYGYTF
TRBV7-9	TRBJ2-7	.	TRBD1	TGTGCCAGCAGCTTAGCGCTGAGACAGGGGGCCTACGAGCAGTACTTC	CASSLALRQGAYEQYF
TRBV5-1	TRBJ2-2	.	TRBD2	TGCGCCAGCAGCTTGGACCCAGCGGGAGCGGTCGGGGAGCTGTTTTTT	CASSLDPAGAVGELFF
TRBV5-8	TRBJ1-2	.	.	TGTGCCAGCAGCTTGTGGAGTCAAAGCTATGGCTACACCTTC	CASSLWSQSYGYTF
TRBV7-2	TRBJ2-5	.	.	TGTGCCAGCAGCTTAGGGGGCCAAGAGACCCAGTACTTC	CASSLGGQETQYF
TRBV19	TRBJ2-7	.	TRBD2	TGTGCCAGTAGTACAACTAGCGGGAGGTACGAGCAGTACTTC	CASSTTSGRYEQYF
TRBV5-1	TRBJ2-3	few	TRBD2	TGCGCCAGCAGCCCGGGACTAGCGGGAGACGCAGATACGCAGTATTTT	CASSPGLAGDADTQYF
TRBV19	TRBJ1-2	.	TRBD1	TGTGCCAGTAGTAGAACAGGGGACTTGGGGCACTATGGCTACACCTTC	CASSRTGDLGHYGYTF
TRBV7-2	TRBJ2-1	.	.	TGTGCCAGCAGCTTTTACAATGAGCAGTTCTTC	CASSFYNEQFF
TRBV12-5	TRBJ1-2	.	.	TGTGCTAGTGGTTTGGACGGCCTGTATGGCTACACCTTC	CASGLDGLYGYTF
TRBV7-6	TRBJ1-3	.	.	TGTGCCAGCAGCTTAGAGCGCAGCTCAAGCTCTGGAAACACCATATATTTT	CASSLERSSSSGNTIYF
TRBV11-3	TRBJ2-7	.	.	TGTGCCAGCAGCTTAGATTTGGAGAGCGAGCAGTACTTC	CASSLDLESEQYF
TRBV6-6	TRBJ2-1	.	TRBD2	TGTGCCACGAAGCGGACTAGCGGGATGTGGGAGCAGTTCTTC	CATKRTSGMWEQFF
TRBV5-6	TRBJ1-2	.	.	TGTGCCAGCAGCTTGTACGGTGGGGCACAGACTAACTATGGCTACACCTTC	CASSLYGGAQTNYGYTF
TRBV7-6	TRBJ2-5	.	TRBD1	TGTGCCAGCAGCGCATGGACAGGGATGGGGGAGACCCAGTACTTC	CASSAWTGMGETQYF
TRBV4-1	TRBJ1-1	.	.	TGCGCCAGCAGCCAACCCGGACGGTTGAACACTGAAGCTTTCTTT	CASSQPGRLNTEAFF
TRBV5-1	TRBJ2-1	.	.	TGCGCCAGCAGCCCGACTACCTCCTACAATGAGCAGTTCTTC	CASSPTTSYNEQFF
TRBV5-4	TRBJ1-1	.	TRBD1	TGTGCCAGCAGCGGTCAGGGGGGGCTGACTGAAGCTTTCTTT	CASSGQGGLTEAFF
TRBV6-6	TRBJ2-1	once	.	TGTGCCAGCAGGGGAACAGGGGGGGCCTACAATGAGCAGTTCTTC	CASRGTGGAYNEQFF
TRBV6-1	TRBJ2-5	.	TRBD1	TGTGCCAGCAGCAGAAAACAGGGGTCTGGAGAGACCCAGTACTTC	CASSRKQGSGETQYF
TRBV28	TRBJ2-7	.	TRBD1	TGTGCCAGCACCGCTTTGACAGGGACGACCTACGAGCAGTACTTC	CASTALTGTTYEQYF
TRBV19	TRBJ1-5	.	.	TGTGCCAGTAGTCCCCGTTTTCGCAATCAGCCCCAGCATTTT	CASSPRFRNQPQHF
TRBV5-1	TRBJ2-7	.	.	TGCGCCAGCAGCTTGGAACTAGCCGCTCACGAGCAGTACTTC	CASSLELAAHEQYF
TRBV2	TRBJ2-7	.	TRBD1	TGTGCCAGCAGCATCGGGACAGGGGGAGGCGAGCAGTACTTC	CASSIGTGGGEQYF
TRBV7-3	TRBJ2-3	.	TRBD1	TGTGCCAGCAGCTTTAGGGGGCTCACAGATACGCAGTATTTT	CASSFRGLTDTQYF
TRBV28	TRBJ1-4	.	.	TGTGCCAGCAGTAGTGGACAGCCGGGAAATGAAAAACTGTTTTTT	CASSSGQPGNEKLFF
TRBV7-2	TRBJ2-7	few	TRBD2	TGTGCCAGCAGCTTAGGGCAGCCGGGACTATACGAGCAGTACTTC	CASSLGQPGLYEQYF
TRBV18	TRBJ1-5	.	.	TGTGCCAGCTCGTCAAGCAGGGGTAGCAATCAGCCCCAGCATTTT	CASSSSRGSNQPQHF
TRBV30	TRBJ2-7	.	.	TGTGCCTGGAGTGCCCCCATACTTTGGCGCTACGAGCAGTACTTC	CAWSAPILWRYEQYF
TRBV7-2	TRBJ2-7	.	TRBD2	TGTGCCAGCAGCTTAAAGCGGGAGGGCCACGAGCAGTACTTC	CASSLKREGHEQYF
TRBV7-3	TRBJ2-5	.	.	TGTGCCAGCAGCTTAAGTCGCCAAGAGACCCAGTACTTC	CASSLSRQETQYF
TRBV6-6	TRBJ2-1	.	.	TGTGCCAGCAGTAACAATGAGCAGTTCTTC	CASSNNEQFF
TRBV2	TRBJ1-5	.	.	TGTGCCAGCAGTGAAGCTAATAGCAATCAGCCCCAGCATTTT	CASSEANSNQPQHF
TRBV6-6	TRBJ2-7	.	.	TGCGCCAGCATCCTTTACGAGCAGTACTTC	CASILYEQYF
TRBV4-1	TRBJ2-5	.	.	TGCGCCAGCAGCCAAGGAGCTCTGGGCAACCAAGAGACCCAGTACTTC	CASSQGALGNQETQYF
TRBV6-1	TRBJ2-1	.	.	TGTGCCAGCAGCCACAGGGAGGATGAGCAGTTCTTC	CASSHREDEQFF